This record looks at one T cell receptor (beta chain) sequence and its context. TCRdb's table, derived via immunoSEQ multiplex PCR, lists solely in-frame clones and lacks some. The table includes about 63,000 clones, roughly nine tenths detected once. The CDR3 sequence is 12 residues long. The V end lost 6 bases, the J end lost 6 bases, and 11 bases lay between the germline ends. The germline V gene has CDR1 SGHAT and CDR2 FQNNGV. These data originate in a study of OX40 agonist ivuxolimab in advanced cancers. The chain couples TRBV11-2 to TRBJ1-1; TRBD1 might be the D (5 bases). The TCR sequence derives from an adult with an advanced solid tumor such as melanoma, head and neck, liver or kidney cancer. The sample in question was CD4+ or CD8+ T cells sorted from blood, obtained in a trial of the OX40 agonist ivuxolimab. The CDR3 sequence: CASSLAGAEAFF. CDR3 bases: TGTGCCAGCAGTCTAGCGGGGGCTGAAGCTTTCTTT.